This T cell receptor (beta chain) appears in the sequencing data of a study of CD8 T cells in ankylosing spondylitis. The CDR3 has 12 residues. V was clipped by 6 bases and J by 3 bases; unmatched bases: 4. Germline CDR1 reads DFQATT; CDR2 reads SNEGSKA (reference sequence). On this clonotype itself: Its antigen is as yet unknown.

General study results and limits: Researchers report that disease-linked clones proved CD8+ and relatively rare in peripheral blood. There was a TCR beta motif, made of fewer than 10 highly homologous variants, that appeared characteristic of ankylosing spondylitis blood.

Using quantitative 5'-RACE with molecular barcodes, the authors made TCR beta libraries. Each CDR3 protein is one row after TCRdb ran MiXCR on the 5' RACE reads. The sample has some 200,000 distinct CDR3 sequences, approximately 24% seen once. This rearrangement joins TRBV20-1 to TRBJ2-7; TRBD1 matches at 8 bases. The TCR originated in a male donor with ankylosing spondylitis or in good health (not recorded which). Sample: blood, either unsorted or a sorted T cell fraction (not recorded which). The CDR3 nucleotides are TGCAGTGCCAACAGGGGGGACTACGAGCAGTACTTC. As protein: CSANRGDYEQYF.